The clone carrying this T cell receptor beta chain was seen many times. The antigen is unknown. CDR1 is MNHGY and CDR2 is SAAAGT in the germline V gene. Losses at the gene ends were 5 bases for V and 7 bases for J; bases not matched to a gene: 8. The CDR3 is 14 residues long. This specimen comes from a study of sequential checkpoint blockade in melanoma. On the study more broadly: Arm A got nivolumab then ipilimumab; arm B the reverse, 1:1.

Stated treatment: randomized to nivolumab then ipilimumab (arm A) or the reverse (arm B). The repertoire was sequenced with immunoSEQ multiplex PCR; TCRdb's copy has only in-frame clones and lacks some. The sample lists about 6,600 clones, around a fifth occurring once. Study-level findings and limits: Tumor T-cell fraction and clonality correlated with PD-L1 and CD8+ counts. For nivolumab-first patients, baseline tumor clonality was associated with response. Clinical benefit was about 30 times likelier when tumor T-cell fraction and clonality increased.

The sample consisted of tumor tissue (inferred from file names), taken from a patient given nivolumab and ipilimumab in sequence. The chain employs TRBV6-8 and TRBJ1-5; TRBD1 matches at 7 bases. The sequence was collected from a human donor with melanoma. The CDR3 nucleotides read TGTGCCAGCAGTAAGCAAGGGGGCAGGCAGCCCCAGCATTTT. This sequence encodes CASSKQGGRQPQHF.